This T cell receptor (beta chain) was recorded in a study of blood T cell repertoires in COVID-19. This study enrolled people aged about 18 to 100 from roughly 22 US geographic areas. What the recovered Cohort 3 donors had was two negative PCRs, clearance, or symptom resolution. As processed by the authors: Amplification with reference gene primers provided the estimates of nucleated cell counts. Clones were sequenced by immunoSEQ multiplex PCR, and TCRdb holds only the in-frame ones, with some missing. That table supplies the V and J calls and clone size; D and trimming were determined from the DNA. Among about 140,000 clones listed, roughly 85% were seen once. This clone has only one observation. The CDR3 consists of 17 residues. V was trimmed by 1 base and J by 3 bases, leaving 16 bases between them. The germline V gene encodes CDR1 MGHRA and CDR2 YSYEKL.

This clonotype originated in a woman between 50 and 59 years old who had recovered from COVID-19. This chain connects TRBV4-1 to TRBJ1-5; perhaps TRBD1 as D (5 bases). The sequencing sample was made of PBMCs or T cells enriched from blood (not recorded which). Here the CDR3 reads CASSQARAGVINQPQHF. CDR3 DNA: TGCGCCAGCAGCCAAGCCCGGGCGGGGGTTATCAATCAGCCCCAGCATTTT.